This T cell receptor (beta chain) was profiled in a study of shared clonotypes between healthy human individuals. Background on the study: Donors were a couple of women and a few men aged 18 to 49. Findings and limits, study-wide: Owing to a small donor count, the genetic and exposure-history diversity represented was limited. Sorted-subset samples were not fully sequenced, rarefaction indicated.

Concerning this clone itself: No antigen is known for it.

The CDR3 is 18 amino acids. Germline CDR1 and CDR2: MGHDK and SYGVNS. Between the trimmed V and J ends, which lost 5 bases and 0 bases, there was a span of 19 bases. Using immunoSEQ multiplex PCR, the repertoire was profiled, and TCRdb retains in-frame clones only, with some absent. The sample yields roughly 2.5 million clones, around nine tenths seen once. The source material was naive CD4+ T cells sorted from blood. The sample's subset: CD45RA+ positively selected. This sequence was found in a man in his late teens or twenties in good health. The chain recombines TRBV25-1 with TRBJ1-4; TRBD1 might be the D (5 bases). CDR3 in DNA: TGTGCCAGCAGTTTGAGGACACGACCTTCCCCAACTAATGAAAAACTGTTTTTT. Its translation: CASSLRTRPSPTNEKLFF.